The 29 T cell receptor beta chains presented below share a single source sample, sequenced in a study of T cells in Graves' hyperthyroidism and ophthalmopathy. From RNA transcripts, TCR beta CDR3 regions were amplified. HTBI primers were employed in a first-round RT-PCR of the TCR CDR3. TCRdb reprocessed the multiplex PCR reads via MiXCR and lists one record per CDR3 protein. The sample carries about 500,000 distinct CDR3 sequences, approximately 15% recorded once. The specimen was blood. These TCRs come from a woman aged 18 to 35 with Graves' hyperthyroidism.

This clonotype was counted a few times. CDR3 amino acids: CATSDPPEEYGYTF. The DNA of the CDR3 is TGTGCCACCAGTGACCCCCCGGAAGAGTATGGCTACACCTTC. The gene calls are TRBV24-1 and TRBJ1-2; no firm D call. V shed 4 bases and J shed 5 bases, with 13 bases lying between them. From germline, CDR1 is KGHDR and CDR2 SFDVKD. The CDR3 extends over 14 amino acids.

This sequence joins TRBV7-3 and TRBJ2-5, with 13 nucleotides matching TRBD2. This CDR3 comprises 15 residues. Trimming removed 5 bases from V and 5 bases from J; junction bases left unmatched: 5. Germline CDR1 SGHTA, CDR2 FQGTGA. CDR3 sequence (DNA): TGTGCCAGCAGCCCAGGGACTAGCGGGAAGGAGACCCAGTACTTC. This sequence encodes CASSPGTSGKETQYF.

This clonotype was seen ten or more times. CDR3 DNA: TGTGCCAGCGGGGGGCTCGTAGCCTCTAGCACAGATACGCAGTATTTT. Amino acid sequence: CASGGLVASSTDTQYF. This rearrangement joins TRBV6-1 to TRBJ2-3, with D perhaps TRBD1 or TRBD2 (6 bases each). CDR1 and CDR2 (germline): MNHNS, SASEGT. The CDR3 spans 16 residues. V lost 8 bases to trimming and J lost 0 bases, with 18 bases between them.

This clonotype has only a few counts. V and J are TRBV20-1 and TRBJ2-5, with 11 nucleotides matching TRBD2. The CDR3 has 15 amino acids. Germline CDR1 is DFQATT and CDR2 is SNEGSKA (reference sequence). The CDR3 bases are TGCAGCCCTTATAGGACTAGCGGGTTTCAAGAGACCCAGTACTTC. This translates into CSPYRTSGFQETQYF.

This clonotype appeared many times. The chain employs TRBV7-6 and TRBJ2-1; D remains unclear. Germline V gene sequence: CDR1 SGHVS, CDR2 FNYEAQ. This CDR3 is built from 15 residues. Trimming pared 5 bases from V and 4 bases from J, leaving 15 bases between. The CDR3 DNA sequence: TGTGCCAGCAGCACGACCCAGCAGCCTTACAATGAGCAGTTCTTC. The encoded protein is CASSTTQQPYNEQFF.

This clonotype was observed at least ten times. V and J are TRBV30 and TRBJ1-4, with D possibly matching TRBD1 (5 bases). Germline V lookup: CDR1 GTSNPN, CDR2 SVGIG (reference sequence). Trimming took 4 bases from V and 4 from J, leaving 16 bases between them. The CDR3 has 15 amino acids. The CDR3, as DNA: TGTGCCTGGATGTACAGGCTGCTCGGTAATGAAAAACTGTTTTTT. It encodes CAWMYRLLGNEKLFF.

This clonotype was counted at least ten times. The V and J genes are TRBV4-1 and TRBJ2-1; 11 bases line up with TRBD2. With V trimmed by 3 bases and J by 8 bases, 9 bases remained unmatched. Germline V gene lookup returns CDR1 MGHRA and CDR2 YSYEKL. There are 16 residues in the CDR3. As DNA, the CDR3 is TGCGCCAGCAGCCAGGCCAAACTAGCGGGAGCTTATGAGCAGTTCTTC. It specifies CASSQAKLAGAYEQFF.

The CDR3 coding sequence is TGTGCCAGTAGCCAAGGGGGGGCGAACACCGGGGAGCTGTTTTTT. Amino acid sequence: CASSQGGANTGELFF. The chain uses TRBV19 and TRBJ2-2; the D gene is possibly TRBD2 (7 bases). The ends were cut back, 6 bases at V and 0 bases at J, with 11 bases in the middle. The CDR3 runs to 15 residues. CDR1 and CDR2 from the germline V gene are LNHDA and SQIVND (reference sequence).

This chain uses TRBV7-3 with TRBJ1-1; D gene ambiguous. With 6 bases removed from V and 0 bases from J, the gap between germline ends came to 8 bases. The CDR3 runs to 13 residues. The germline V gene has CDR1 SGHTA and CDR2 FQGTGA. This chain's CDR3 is CASRQNMNTEAFF. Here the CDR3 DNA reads TGTGCCAGCAGACAGAATATGAACACTGAAGCTTTCTTT.

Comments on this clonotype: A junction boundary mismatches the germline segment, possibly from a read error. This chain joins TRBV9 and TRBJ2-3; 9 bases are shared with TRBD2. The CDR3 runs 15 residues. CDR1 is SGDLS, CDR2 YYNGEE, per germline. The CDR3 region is CAGSVLAGVTDTQYF. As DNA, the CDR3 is TGTGCCGGCAGCGTGTTAGCGGGAGTCACAGATACGCAGTATTTT.

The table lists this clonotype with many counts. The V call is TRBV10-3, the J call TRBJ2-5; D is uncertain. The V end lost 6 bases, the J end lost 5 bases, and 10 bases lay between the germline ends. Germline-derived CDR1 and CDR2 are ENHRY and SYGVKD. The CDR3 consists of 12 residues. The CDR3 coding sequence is TGTGCCATCAGAGACATGCGGGAGACCCAGTACTTC. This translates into CAIRDMRETQYF.

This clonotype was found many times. The DNA of the CDR3 is TGTGCCACCAGCCGTCAGATGAACACTGAAGCTTTCTTT. Translating gives CATSRQMNTEAFF. The chain joins TRBV15 to TRBJ1-1; D unresolved. Germline assignment: CDR1 LNHNV and CDR2 YYDKDF (reference sequence). The V end lost 5 bases, the J end lost 0 bases, and 7 bases lay between the germline ends. The CDR3 is 13 residues long.

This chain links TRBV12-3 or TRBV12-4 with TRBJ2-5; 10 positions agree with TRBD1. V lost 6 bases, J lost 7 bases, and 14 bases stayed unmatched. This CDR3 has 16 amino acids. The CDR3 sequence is CASSPGPGQGTTTQYF. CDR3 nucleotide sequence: TGTGCCAGCAGCCCAGGCCCGGGACAGGGGACGACGACCCAGTACTTC.

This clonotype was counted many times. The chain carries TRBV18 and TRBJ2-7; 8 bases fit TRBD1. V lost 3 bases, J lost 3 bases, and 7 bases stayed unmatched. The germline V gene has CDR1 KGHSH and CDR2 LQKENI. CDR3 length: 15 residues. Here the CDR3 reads CASSPSGTGNYEQYF. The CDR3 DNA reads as TGTGCCAGCTCACCTTCCGGGACAGGAAACTACGAGCAGTACTTC.

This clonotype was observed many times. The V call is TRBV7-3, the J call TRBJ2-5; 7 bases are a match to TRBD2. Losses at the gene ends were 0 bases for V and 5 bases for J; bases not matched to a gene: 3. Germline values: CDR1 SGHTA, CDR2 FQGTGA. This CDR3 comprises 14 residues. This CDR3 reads CASSLTGGPETQYF. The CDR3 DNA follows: TGTGCCAGCAGCTTAACGGGAGGGCCGGAGACCCAGTACTTC.

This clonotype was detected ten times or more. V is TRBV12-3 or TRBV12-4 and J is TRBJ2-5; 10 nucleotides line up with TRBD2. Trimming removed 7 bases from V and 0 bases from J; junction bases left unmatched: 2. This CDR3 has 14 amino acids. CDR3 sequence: CASTGLADQETQYF. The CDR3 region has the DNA TGTGCCAGCACCGGACTAGCGGACCAAGAGACCCAGTACTTC.

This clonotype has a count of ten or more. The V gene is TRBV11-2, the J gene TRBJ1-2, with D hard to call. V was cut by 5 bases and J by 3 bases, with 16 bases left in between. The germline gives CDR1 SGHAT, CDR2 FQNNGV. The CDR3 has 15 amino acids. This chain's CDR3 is CASSLLSGLHYGYTF. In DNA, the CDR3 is TGTGCCAGCAGCCTATTAAGTGGGCTTCACTATGGCTACACCTTC.

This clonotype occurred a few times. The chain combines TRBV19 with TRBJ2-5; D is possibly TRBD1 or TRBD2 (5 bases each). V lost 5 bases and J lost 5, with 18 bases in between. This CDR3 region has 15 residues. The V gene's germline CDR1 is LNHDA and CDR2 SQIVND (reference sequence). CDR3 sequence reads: CASSSPGTPRETQYF. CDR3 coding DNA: TGTGCCAGTAGTTCCCCCGGGACCCCGAGGGAGACCCAGTACTTC.

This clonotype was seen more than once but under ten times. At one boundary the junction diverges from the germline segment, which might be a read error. CDR3 sequence reads: CASGQPDRWGDGYTF. CDR3 sequence (DNA): TGCGCCAGCGGCCAACCAGACAGATGGGGCGATGGCTACACCTTC. The rearrangement links TRBV4-1 to TRBJ1-2; weak D call: TRBD1 (5 bases). The CDR3 extends over 15 amino acids. Germline CDR1 reads MGHRA; CDR2 reads YSYEKL.

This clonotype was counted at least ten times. For the CDR3, the DNA is TGCGCCAGCAGCTTGGGCCACAATGAGCAGTTCTTC. Translation: CASSLGHNEQFF. V usage is TRBV5-1 and J usage is TRBJ2-1; D is uncertain. V shed 0 bases and J shed 5 bases, with 3 bases lying between them. This CDR3 has 12 amino acids. The germline V gene encodes CDR1 SGHRS and CDR2 YFSETQ.

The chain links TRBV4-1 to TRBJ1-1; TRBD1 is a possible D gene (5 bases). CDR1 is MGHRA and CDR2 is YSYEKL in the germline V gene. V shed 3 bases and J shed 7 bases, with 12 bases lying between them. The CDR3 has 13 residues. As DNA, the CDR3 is TGCGCCAGCAGCCAGGAGACAGTGCTTGAAGCTTTCTTT. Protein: CASSQETVLEAFF.

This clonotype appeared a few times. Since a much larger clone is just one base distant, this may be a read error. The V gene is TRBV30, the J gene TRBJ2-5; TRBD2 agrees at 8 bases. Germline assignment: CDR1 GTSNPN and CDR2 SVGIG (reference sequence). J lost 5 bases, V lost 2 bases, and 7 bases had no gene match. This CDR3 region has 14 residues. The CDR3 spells CAWSTHSGTETQYF. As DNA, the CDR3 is TGTGCCTGGAGTACCCATAGCGGGACGGAGACCCAGTACTTC.

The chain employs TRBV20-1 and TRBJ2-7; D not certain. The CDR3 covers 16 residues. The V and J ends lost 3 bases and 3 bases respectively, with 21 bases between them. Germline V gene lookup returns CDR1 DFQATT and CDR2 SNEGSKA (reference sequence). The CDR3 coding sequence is TGCAGTGCTAGGCCTCTTTATAGTGAGCAAAACTACGAGCAGTACGTC. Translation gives CSARPLYSEQNYEQYV.

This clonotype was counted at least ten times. The CDR3 DNA reads as TGTGCCAGCAGCCAAGATACGTCGTACTCCTCCCGCGTAACAGATACGCAGTATTTT. It translates to CASSQDTSYSSRVTDTQYF. The chain recombines TRBV4-2 with TRBJ2-3, with D hard to call. V lost 0 bases, J lost 3 bases, and 22 bases lay in between. The CDR3 totals 19 residues. Germline assignment: CDR1 LGHNA and CDR2 YNFKEQ.

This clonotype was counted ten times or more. The CDR3 is CAWSPGTGLLNTEAFF. The CDR3 coding sequence is TGTGCCTGGAGTCCAGGGACAGGGCTCTTGAACACTGAAGCTTTCTTT. The V and J genes are TRBV30 and TRBJ1-1, with 9 positions matching TRBD1. V trimming: 2 bases; J trimming: 0 bases; junction bases outside the gene matches: 7. Germline V CDR1 and CDR2: GTSNPN, SVGIG (reference sequence). CDR3 length: 16 residues.

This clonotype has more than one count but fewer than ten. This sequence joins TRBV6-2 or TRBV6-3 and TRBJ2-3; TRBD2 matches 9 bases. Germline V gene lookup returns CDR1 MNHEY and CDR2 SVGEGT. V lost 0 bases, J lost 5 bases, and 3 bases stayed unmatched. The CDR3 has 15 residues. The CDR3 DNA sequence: TGTGCCAGCAGTTACTCCGGGACTAGCCGAGATACGCAGTATTTT. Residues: CASSYSGTSRDTQYF.

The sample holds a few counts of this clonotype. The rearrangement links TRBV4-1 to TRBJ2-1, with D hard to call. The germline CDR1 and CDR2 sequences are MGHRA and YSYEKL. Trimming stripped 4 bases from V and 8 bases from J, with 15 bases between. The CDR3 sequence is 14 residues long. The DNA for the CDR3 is TGCGCCAGCAGCCGCAGGATGGATGGCGATGAGCAGTTCTTC. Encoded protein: CASSRRMDGDEQFF.

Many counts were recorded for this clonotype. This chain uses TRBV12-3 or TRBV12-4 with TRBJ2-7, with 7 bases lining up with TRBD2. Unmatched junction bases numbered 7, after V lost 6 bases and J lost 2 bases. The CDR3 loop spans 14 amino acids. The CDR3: CASSAPGRAYEQYF. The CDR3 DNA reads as TGTGCCAGCAGCGCCCCAGGGAGGGCCTACGAGCAGTACTTC.

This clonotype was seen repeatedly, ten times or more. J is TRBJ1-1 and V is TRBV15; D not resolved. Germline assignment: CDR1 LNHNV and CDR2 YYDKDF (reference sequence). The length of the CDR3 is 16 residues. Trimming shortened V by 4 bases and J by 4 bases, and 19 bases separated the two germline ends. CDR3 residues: CATSTPGDPLVTEAFF. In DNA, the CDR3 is TGTGCCACCAGCACCCCTGGAGACCCCTTGGTCACTGAAGCTTTCTTT. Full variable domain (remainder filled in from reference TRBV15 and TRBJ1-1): DAMVIQNPRYQVTQFGKPVTLSCSQTLNHNVMYWYQQKSSQAPKLLFHYYDKDFNNEADTPDNFQSRRPNTSFCFLDIRSPGLGDTAMYLCATSTPGDPLVTEAFFGQGTRLTVV.